This paragraph covers one T cell receptor beta chain sequence. In the authors' methods: Reference gene primer amplification gave estimated nucleated cell counts. The method was immunoSEQ multiplex PCR; TCRdb's version includes in-frame clones alone and lacks a portion of them. The D gene and trimming were derived from the DNA, and the V and J assignments and clone size from that table. The repertoire holds around 200,000 clones, with approximately 80% as singletons. This record comes from a study of blood T cell repertoires in COVID-19. For the study at large: Material from acute and convalescent COVID-19 was sourced from the United States, Italy and Spain. Sample material is recorded as cDNA or gDNA derived from T cells, B-cell-depleted T cells, or PBMCs.

Germline V gene lookup returns CDR1 MNHEY and CDR2 SMNVEV (reference sequence). This CDR3 is built from 15 residues. Trimming took 6 bases from V and 5 from J; bases not matched to a gene: 7. This clonotype was sampled from a human donor in a cohort sampled during active COVID-19. Source material: peripheral blood. The gene calls are TRBV27 and TRBJ1-6; 7 bases are a match to TRBD1. The chain's CDR3 is CASSPGTVHNSPLHF. The CDR3 region has the DNA TGTGCCAGCAGCCCTGGGACAGTTCATAATTCACCCCTCCACTTT.